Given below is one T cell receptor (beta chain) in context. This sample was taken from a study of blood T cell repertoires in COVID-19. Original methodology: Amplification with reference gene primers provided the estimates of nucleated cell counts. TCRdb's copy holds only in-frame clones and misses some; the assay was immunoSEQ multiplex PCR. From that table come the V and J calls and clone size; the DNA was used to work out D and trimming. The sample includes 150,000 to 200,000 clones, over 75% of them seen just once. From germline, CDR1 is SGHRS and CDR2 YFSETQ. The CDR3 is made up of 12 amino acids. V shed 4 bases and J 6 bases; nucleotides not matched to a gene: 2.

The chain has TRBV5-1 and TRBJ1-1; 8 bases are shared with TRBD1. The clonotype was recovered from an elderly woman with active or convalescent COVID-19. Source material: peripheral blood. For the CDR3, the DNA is TGCGCCAGCAGCCGGACAGGGTCTGAAGCTTTCTTT. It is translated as CASSRTGSEAFF.